These 28 T cell receptor beta chains originate from one sample sequenced in a study of PD-L1 blockade in urothelial cancer. The time point: pretreatment peripheral blood. TCRdb's copy holds only in-frame clones and misses some; the assay was immunoSEQ multiplex PCR. The sample lists roughly 40,000 clones, roughly 90% occurring once. This material consisted of PBMCs, taken around atezolizumab (anti-PD-L1) treatment. Receptors were obtained from a woman aged 55-70 years with urothelial cancer.

The gene calls are TRBV28 and TRBJ1-4; a possible D gene is TRBD1 (5 bases). This CDR3 is built from 15 residues. The germline CDR1 and CDR2 sequences are MDHEN and SYDVKM. Trimming removed 7 bases at V and 0 bases at J, with 12 bases between. CDR3: CASTAPGATNEKLFF. The CDR3 DNA sequence: TGTGCCAGCACCGCTCCGGGGGCAACTAATGAAAAACTGTTTTTT.

The rearrangement links TRBV19 to TRBJ2-2; TRBD2 matches 12 bases. The CDR3 is made up of 16 amino acids. Germline CDR1 LNHDA, CDR2 SQIVND (reference sequence). J gave up 5 bases and V 0 bases, and 1 base lay outside the gene matches. DNA of the CDR3: TGTGCCAGTAGTATAGAACTAGCGGGAGGAACCGGGGAGCTGTTTTTT. Translated: CASSIELAGGTGELFF.

The CDR3 reads CASSWLTDYEQYF. CDR3 coding DNA: TGCGCCAGCAGTTGGCTCACAGACTACGAGCAGTACTTC. The chain uses TRBV5-1 and TRBJ2-7; D remains unclear. The V gene's germline CDR1 is SGHRS and CDR2 YFSETQ. The V and J ends lost 5 bases and 3 bases respectively, with 12 bases between them. The CDR3 runs 13 residues.

This clone has a single count. The J gene is TRBJ2-1, the V gene TRBV5-1; 8 positions match TRBD2. Germline-derived CDR1 and CDR2 are SGHRS and YFSETQ. This CDR3 spans 17 amino acids. J lost 0 bases, V lost 0 bases, and 5 bases had no gene match. DNA of the CDR3: TGCGCCAGCAGCTTGGTAAGCGGGAGAGGCTCCTACAATGAGCAGTTCTTC. Translation: CASSLVSGRGSYNEQFF.

This chain uses TRBV7-6 with TRBJ2-5, with TRBD2 matching over 11 bases. Germline values: CDR1 SGHVS, CDR2 FNYEAQ. V dropped 1 base and J dropped 2; count of bases not matched to a gene: 12. CDR3 length equals 19 residues. In DNA form, the CDR3 reads TGTGCCAGCAGCTTAGAAACTCCTTATAGCGGGAGGGATCAAGAGACCCAGTACTTC. It yields the protein CASSLETPYSGRDQETQYF.

This clone has only one observation. V is TRBV5-1 and J is TRBJ2-7; 8 nucleotides agree with TRBD1. The CDR3 runs to 15 residues. The J segment lost 2 bases and the V segment lost 1 base, leaving 5 bases of the junction unmatched. The V gene's germline CDR1 is SGHRS and CDR2 YFSETQ. The CDR3 sequence: CASSLRTQGAYEQYF. The CDR3 DNA follows: TGCGCCAGCAGCTTGAGGACACAGGGGGCCTACGAGCAGTACTTC.

This chain connects TRBV27 to TRBJ2-7; D is unclear. V lost 2 bases, J lost 5 bases, and 10 bases lay in between. The germline gives CDR1 MNHEY, CDR2 SMNVEV (reference sequence). The CDR3 totals 13 residues. The CDR3 loop is CASSLVSGHEQYF. For the CDR3, the DNA is TGTGCCAGCAGTTTAGTCTCTGGCCACGAGCAGTACTTC.

Only one count was recorded for this clone. The chain is built from TRBV15 and TRBJ2-6, with D maybe TRBD2 (5 bases). V lost 3 bases and J lost 1, with 10 bases in between. CDR3 size: 16 residues. Germline assignment: CDR1 LNHNV and CDR2 YYDKDF (reference sequence). The CDR3, as DNA: TGTGCCACCAGCAGGGGCGGGCAATCTGGGGCCAACGTCCTGACTTTC. It codes for CATSRGGQSGANVLTF. Drawing the rest from reference TRBV15 and TRBJ2-6, the complete variable domain is DAMVIQNPRYQVTQFGKPVTLSCSQTLNHNVMYWYQQKSSQAPKLLFHYYDKDFNNEADTPDNFQSRRPNTSFCFLDIRSPGLGDTAMYLCATSRGGQSGANVLTFGAGSRLTVL.

The V gene is TRBV28, the J gene TRBJ2-5, with 7 bases matching TRBD1. J was trimmed by 5 bases and V by 5 bases; bases with no gene match: 8. The germline V gene encodes CDR1 MDHEN and CDR2 SYDVKM. The CDR3 spans 14 residues. The CDR3 nucleotides read TGTGCCAGCAGTCCGCTGACAGGGCTCGAGACCCAGTACTTC. Protein: CASSPLTGLETQYF.

The chain joins TRBV28 to TRBJ1-5, with 7 nucleotides matching TRBD1. V gave up 6 bases and J gave up 0 bases; unmatched junction bases: 14. Germline assignment: CDR1 MDHEN and CDR2 SYDVKM. The CDR3 covers 18 residues. The CDR3: CASREDRSLGDSNQPQHF. Here the CDR3 DNA reads TGTGCCAGCAGAGAGGACAGGTCCCTAGGGGATAGCAATCAGCCCCAGCATTTT.

With respect to this clone: The same CDR3 can be traced to other DNA sequences in this sample. The chain recombines TRBV5-1 with TRBJ2-7, with a possible D match to TRBD1 (6 bases). The V and J ends lost 4 bases and 4 bases respectively, with 12 bases between them. The CDR3 totals 13 residues. Germline V lookup: CDR1 SGHRS, CDR2 YFSETQ. The CDR3 sequence: CASSRPDSYEQYF. The CDR3 region has the DNA TGCGCCAGCAGCCGCCCGGACAGTTACGAGCAGTACTTC.

The CDR3 here is CASSLATGGFNEQFF. Here the CDR3 DNA reads TGTGCCAGCAGCTTAGCCACGGGAGGCTTTAATGAGCAGTTCTTC. V is TRBV7-7 and J is TRBJ2-1; TRBD2 matches 7 bases. V was pared by 0 bases and J by 7 bases, with 6 bases of the junction left unmatched. The CDR3 has 15 residues. From germline, CDR1 is SSHAT and CDR2 FNYEAQ (reference sequence).

The V and J genes are TRBV7-9 and TRBJ2-7; 8 bases align to TRBD1. Germline values: CDR1 SEHNR, CDR2 FQNEAQ (reference sequence). CDR3 size: 15 residues. J was trimmed by 3 bases and V by 3 bases; bases with no gene match: 7. The CDR3 bases are TGTGCCAGCAGCTTGAGGCGGACAGGGAGCTACGAGCAGTACTTC. This sequence encodes CASSLRRTGSYEQYF.

The chain links TRBV18 to TRBJ2-1, with 10 bases aligning to TRBD2. Trimming removed 6 bases from V and 4 bases from J; junction bases left unmatched: 9. The CDR3 consists of 16 residues. The V gene's germline CDR1 is KGHSH and CDR2 LQKENI. CDR3 protein: CASSPPGTSVYNEQFF. CDR3 nucleotide sequence: TGTGCCAGCTCTCCCCCGGGGACTAGCGTATACAATGAGCAGTTCTTC. Based on the CDR3 plus reference TRBV18 and TRBJ2-1, the full variable domain is NAGVMQNPRHLVRRRGQEARLRCSPMKGHSHVYWYRQLPEEGLKFMVYLQKENIIDESGMPKERFSAEFPKEGPSILRIQQVVRGDSAAYFCASSPPGTSVYNEQFFGPGTRLTVL.

The chain links TRBV27 to TRBJ1-5; no firm D call. The germline CDR1 and CDR2 sequences are MNHEY and SMNVEV (reference sequence). V lost 0 bases, J lost 2 bases, and 11 bases lay in between. This CDR3 comprises 16 residues. This CDR3 is CASSLSNLRGNQPQHF. CDR3 nucleotide sequence: TGTGCCAGCAGTTTATCGAATCTGAGGGGCAATCAGCCCCAGCATTTT.

The V and J genes are TRBV11-2 and TRBJ2-7; possible D gene TRBD1, 5 bases. Germline V lookup: CDR1 SGHAT, CDR2 FQNNGV. CDR3 length: 13 residues. Trimming removed 5 bases from V and 7 bases from J, with 15 bases in between. The CDR3 loop reads CASSVNRGREQYF. CDR3 DNA sequence: TGTGCCAGCAGCGTGAATAGGGGTCGGGAGCAGTACTTC.

The chain joins TRBV5-4 to TRBJ2-2; 9 bases agree with TRBD2. J gave up 0 bases and V 4 bases, and 10 bases lay outside the gene matches. Looked up from germline, CDR1 is SGHNT and CDR2 is YYREEE (reference sequence). The CDR3 has 18 amino acids. The CDR3 DNA reads TGTGCCAGCAGCATTGGGGCTAGCGGGATGTCGAACACCGGGGAGCTGTTTTTT. It specifies CASSIGASGMSNTGELFF.

The genes are TRBV4-1 and TRBJ2-7; 16 bases line up with TRBD2. After removal of 0 bases from V and 7 bases from J, the junction contained 18 bases not matched to a gene. CDR3 length equals 21 residues. Germline V gene lookup returns CDR1 MGHRA and CDR2 YSYEKL. The CDR3 DNA sequence: TGCGCCAGCAGCCAAGAGGATGAGGCCACGGGACTAGCGGGAGGGCCGGGGGAGCAGTACTTC. Translating gives CASSQEDEATGLAGGPGEQYF.

V usage is TRBV27 and J usage is TRBJ2-5, with 10 nucleotides matching TRBD2. V lost 2 bases and J lost 4; bases outside the gene matches: 7. Germline V gene lookup returns CDR1 MNHEY and CDR2 SMNVEV (reference sequence). The CDR3 covers 16 residues. The CDR3, as DNA: TGTGCCAGCAGTTTAAACCGGGGACTAGCGCTAGAGACCCAGTACTTC. This sequence encodes CASSLNRGLALETQYF.

V usage is TRBV7-2 and J usage is TRBJ1-2; D is undetermined. CDR1 and CDR2 from the germline V gene are SGHTA and FQGNSA. The CDR3 is made up of 13 amino acids. Trimming removed 1 base from V and 4 bases from J, with 7 bases in between. The CDR3 DNA is TGTGCCAGCAGCTTAGGGAACAGCTATGGCTACACCTTC. This gives the protein CASSLGNSYGYTF. The variable domain in full, completed from reference TRBV7-2 and TRBJ1-2, reads GAGVSQSPSNKVTEKGKDVELRCDPISGHTALYWYRQSLGQGLEFLIYFQGNSAPDKSGLPSDRFSAERTGGSVSTLTIQRTQQEDSAVYLCASSLGNSYGYTFGSGTRLTVV.

The chain employs TRBV5-1 and TRBJ1-5, with TRBD1 matching 7 bases. This CDR3 contains 14 residues. Per the germline V gene, CDR1 is SGHRS and CDR2 is YFSETQ. V was clipped by 4 bases and J by 4 bases; unmatched bases: 5. The CDR3 is CASSPGQENQPQHF. In nucleotides, the CDR3 is TGCGCCAGCAGCCCTGGACAGGAGAATCAGCCCCAGCATTTT. Variable domain in full (rest from reference TRBV5-1 and TRBJ1-5): KAGVTQTPRYLIKTRGQQVTLSCSPISGHRSVSWYQQTPGQGLQFLFEYFSETQRNKGNFPGRFSGRQFSNSRSEMNVSTLELGDSALYLCASSPGQENQPQHFGDGTRLSIL.

CDR3 in DNA: TGTGCCAGCAGCCACCCGGGACTAGGGGCCTACGAGCAGTACTTC. Residues: CASSHPGLGAYEQYF. The chain couples TRBV14 to TRBJ2-7, with 8 bases identical to TRBD2. V dropped 3 bases and J dropped 2; count of bases not matched to a gene: 6. CDR1 and CDR2 from the germline V gene are SGHDN and FVKESK. There are 15 residues in the CDR3.

This clone was observed a few times. This chain connects TRBV19 to TRBJ2-7; D remains unclear. V shed 2 bases and J shed 5 bases, with 10 bases lying between them. Germline V lookup: CDR1 LNHDA, CDR2 SQIVND (reference sequence). There are 13 residues in the CDR3. The CDR3 is CASSIPGPNEQYF. In DNA, the CDR3 is TGTGCCAGTAGTATACCTGGGCCCAACGAGCAGTACTTC.

The count of this clone is one. The J gene is TRBJ1-2, the V gene TRBV27; 7 nucleotides match TRBD1. V was pared by 4 bases and J by 6 bases, with 2 bases of the junction left unmatched. This CDR3 is built from 12 residues. Per germline, CDR1 MNHEY and CDR2 SMNVEV (reference sequence). CDR3 residues: CASSSTGNGYTF. The CDR3 DNA sequence: TGTGCCAGCAGTTCGACAGGGAATGGCTACACCTTC.

The sample holds one count of this clone. The chain is built from TRBV5-1 and TRBJ2-1, with TRBD1 matching 8 bases. CDR3 length: 13 amino acids. Germline CDR1 and CDR2: SGHRS and YFSETQ. The V segment lost 5 bases and the J segment 13 bases; nucleotides outside the gene matches: 11. CDR3 bases: TGCGCCAGCAGGACCCCGAACAGGGGGGTACAGTTCTTC. This codes for CASRTPNRGVQFF. The entire variable domain, with the rest obtained from reference TRBV5-1 and TRBJ2-1, is as follows: KAGVTQTPRYLIKTRGQQVTLSCSPISGHRSVSWYQQTPGQGLQFLFEYFSETQRNKGNFPGRFSGRQFSNSRSEMNVSTLELGDSALYLCASRTPNRGVQFFGPGTRLTVL.

The rearrangement uses TRBV5-1 and TRBJ2-1, with 8 bases matching TRBD1. In germline, CDR1 is SGHRS, CDR2 YFSETQ. V was pared by 0 bases and J by 14 bases, with 7 bases of the junction left unmatched. This CDR3 comprises 13 residues. The CDR3 sequence is CASSLALTGEKFF. The CDR3 nucleotides are TGCGCCAGCAGCTTGGCACTGACAGGGGAGAAGTTCTTC.

This clone was recorded only once. V is TRBV28 and J is TRBJ1-4; no definite D call. The V gene's germline CDR1 is MDHEN and CDR2 SYDVKM. Trimming removed 2 bases at V and 10 bases at J, with 23 bases between. CDR3 size: 17 residues. CDR3 nucleotide sequence: TGTGCCAGCAGTTTAGCCCTCCTGGATCAGCGGGAGGGAAAACTGTTTTTT. It encodes CASSLALLDQREGKLFF.

This clone showed up just a few times. This sequence joins TRBV30 and TRBJ2-7, with 7 bases matching TRBD1. Germline V gene sequence: CDR1 GTSNPN, CDR2 SVGIG (reference sequence). CDR3 length: 13 residues. V lost 3 bases to trimming and J lost 9 bases; unmatched junction nucleotides: 11. In DNA, the CDR3 is TGTGCCTGGAGCCGGGACAGTCCTAGAAGGCAGTACTTC. Translated, it gives CAWSRDSPRRQYF.